Below, 20 T cell receptor beta chains from the same sample are listed, as sequenced in a study of regulatory and conventional T cells in breast cancer (dated by TCRdb to about 2015). The library relied on PCR. Sequencer: 454 GS FLX Titanium. TCRdb ran its own pipeline on the public reads, namely fastp trimming at Q25 and MiXCR clone calling, and kept in-frame beta chains. A single entry per CDR3 protein holds the most common genes and DNA from its merged rows. This sample lists 1,300 or so distinct CDR3 sequences; roughly 74% were detected once. The leading ten clones occupy around 4% of the sample. The sequencing input was regulatory T cells from blood. Every receptor here comes from a male donor in good health.

V gene TRBV7-9 combines with J gene TRBJ2-5; the D gene is possibly TRBD2 (5 bases). Germline CDR1 SEHNR, CDR2 FQNEAQ (reference sequence). The CDR3 consists of 15 residues. V was cut by 5 bases and J by 5 bases, with 18 bases left in between. The CDR3 spells CASSPQGLGGETQYF. The CDR3, as DNA: TGTGCCAGCAGCCCCCAAGGACTTGGCGGGGAGACCCAGTACTTC.

J is TRBJ2-1 and V is TRBV12-3 or TRBV12-4; TRBD2 agrees at 9 bases. CDR3 size: 14 residues. With V trimmed by 3 bases and J by 6 bases, 3 bases remained unmatched. This chain's CDR3 is CASSFASGTNEQFF. DNA of the CDR3: TGTGCCAGCAGTTTTGCTAGCGGGACCAATGAGCAGTTCTTC.

This clonotype was recorded only once. The chain joins TRBV20-1 to TRBJ2-3, with TRBD2 as a possible D gene (5 bases). The CDR3 extends over 15 amino acids. The germline CDR1 and CDR2 sequences are DFQATT and SNEGSKA (reference sequence). With 4 bases removed from V and 0 bases from J, the gap between germline ends came to 14 bases. The CDR3 here is CSANLRTGSTDTQYF. The CDR3 region has the DNA TGCAGTGCTAATCTCCGGACTGGGAGCACAGATACGCAGTATTTT.

This clonotype appeared a single time. The rearrangement joins TRBV28 to TRBJ2-7; possibly TRBD1 or TRBD2 for D (6 bases each). This CDR3 spans 13 amino acids. Germline V gene lookup returns CDR1 MDHEN and CDR2 SYDVKM. Trimming removed 7 bases at V and 6 bases at J, with 16 bases between. The CDR3 protein is CASILEGGREQYF. CDR3 sequence (DNA): TGTGCCAGCATCTTGGAGGGGGGACGCGAGCAGTACTTC. The full variable domain, in which reference TRBV28 and TRBJ2-7 provide the parts outside the CDR3, is DVKVTQSSRYLVKRTGEKVFLECVQDMDHENMFWYRQDPGLGLRLIYFSYDVKMKEKGDIPEGYSVSREKKERFSLILESASTNQTSMYLCASILEGGREQYFGPGTRLTVT.

The chain joins TRBV5-6 to TRBJ2-7; tentatively, D is TRBD1 (6 bases). The CDR3 loop spans 13 amino acids. Trimming took 7 bases from V and 5 from J, leaving 16 bases between them. The V gene's germline CDR1 is SGHDT and CDR2 YYEEEE. CDR3 region: CASGFMTGDEQYF. The CDR3 DNA sequence: TGTGCCAGCGGATTCATGACAGGAGACGAGCAGTACTTC. The whole variable domain, remainder taken from reference TRBV5-6 and TRBJ2-7, is DAGVTQSPTHLIKTRGQQVTLRCSPKSGHDTVSWYQQALGQGPQFIFQYYEEEERQRGNFPDRFSGHQFPNYSSELNVNALLLGDSALYLCASGFMTGDEQYFGPGTRLTVT.

A few counts support this clonotype. V usage is TRBV4-1 and J usage is TRBJ1-1; the D is unclear. The CDR3 covers 15 residues. From germline, CDR1 is MGHRA and CDR2 YSYEKL. V was clipped by 4 bases and J by 1 base, with 13 bases between them. The CDR3 reads CASSPIGQSNTEAFF. The DNA of the CDR3 is TGCGCCAGCAGCCCCATTGGGCAGTCGAACACTGAAGCTTTCTTT.

The chain combines TRBV5-1 with TRBJ2-7, with D maybe TRBD2 (5 bases). Per germline, CDR1 SGHRS and CDR2 YFSETQ. V was cut by 2 bases and J by 5 bases, with 14 bases left in between. This CDR3 comprises 14 residues. The chain's CDR3 is CASSLMDGGHEQYF. The DNA of the CDR3 is TGCGCCAGCAGCTTAATGGACGGAGGCCACGAGCAGTACTTC.

A single count supports this clonotype. The rearrangement uses TRBV12-2 and TRBJ1-1; TRBD1 was called by the table and not checked on the DNA. TRBV12-2 is assigned pseudogene status. There are 15 residues in the CDR3. The CDR3 here is CASRYNRGANTEAFF. The DNA for the CDR3 is TGTGCAAGTCGTTATAACAGGGGAGCGAACACTGAAGCTTTCTTT.

The chain links TRBV20-1 to TRBJ1-5, with D hard to call. Germline CDR1 and CDR2: DFQATT and SNEGSKA (reference sequence). The CDR3 is 13 amino acids. Trimming pared 1 base from V and 1 base from J, leaving 5 bases between. Here the CDR3 DNA reads TGCAGTGCTAGAGCGGACAGCAATCAGCCCCAGCATTTT. Amino acid sequence: CSARADSNQPQHF.

This clonotype occurred a few times. The rearrangement links TRBV18 to TRBJ1-1; TRBD1 matches 8 bases. V lost 3 bases, J lost 5 bases, and 8 bases stayed unmatched. The CDR3 sequence is 15 residues long. In germline, CDR1 is KGHSH, CDR2 LQKENI. For the CDR3, the DNA is TGTGCCAGCTCACCCTCAGACAGGGGTAGGACTGAAGCTTTCTTT. It is translated as CASSPSDRGRTEAFF.

V and J are TRBV2 and TRBJ1-2, with D unclear. This CDR3 is 14 amino acids long. The germline V and J ends were trimmed by 3 bases and 4 bases, with 12 bases remaining between them. Germline V gives CDR1 SNHLY, CDR2 FYNNEI. This chain's CDR3 is CASSDQEFGYGYTF. DNA for the CDR3: TGTGCCAGCAGTGATCAGGAGTTTGGCTATGGCTACACCTTC.

This chain links TRBV18 with TRBJ2-7; D gene unclear. The CDR3 is 12 residues long. Trimming left V 3 bases short and J 6 bases short, with 9 bases between. Germline V gene data show CDR1 as KGHSH and CDR2 as LQKENI. Here the CDR3 reads CASSPAAGEQYF. CDR3 nucleotide sequence: TGTGCCAGCTCACCTGCGGCCGGCGAGCAGTACTTC.

The V and J genes are TRBV20-1 and TRBJ2-5; a possible D gene is TRBD1 (6 bases). The CDR3 length is 13 residues. CDR1 and CDR2 (germline): DFQATT, SNEGSKA (reference sequence). V dropped 3 bases and J dropped 9 bases, with 17 bases sitting between them. The CDR3 DNA reads as TGCAGTGCTAGGAGGGGGACCGGGCGGTCCCAGTACTTC. Protein product: CSARRGTGRSQYF.

In this sample, this clonotype turned up a few times. The chain employs TRBV4-3 and TRBJ1-2; 8 nucleotides align to TRBD1. Germline-derived CDR1 and CDR2 are LGHNA and YSLEER. The CDR3 covers 17 residues. V was pared by 4 bases and J by 4 bases, with 14 bases of the junction left unmatched. DNA for the CDR3: TGCGCCAGCAGCCGTCTTACAGGGGGACGTGGGTTCTATGGCTACACCTTC. Residues: CASSRLTGGRGFYGYTF.

This chain connects TRBV20-1 to TRBJ2-1; perhaps TRBD2 as D (6 bases). Trimming pared 1 base from V and 2 bases from J, leaving 18 bases between. CDR1 is DFQATT and CDR2 is SNEGSKA in the germline V gene (reference sequence). The CDR3 runs 17 residues. CDR3 nucleotide sequence: TGCAGTGCTAGAGGACGCCTTCTAGCGCGGACCTACAATGAGCAGTTCTTC. As protein: CSARGRLLARTYNEQFF.

V usage is TRBV7-2 and J usage is TRBJ1-1, with unresolved D. Germline V gene sequence: CDR1 SGHTA, CDR2 FQGNSA. CDR3 length: 15 residues. The germline V and J ends were trimmed by 8 bases and 5 bases, with 21 bases remaining between them. CDR3: CASLLMGLGKTEAFF. The CDR3 DNA reads as TGTGCCAGCCTTCTTATGGGGTTAGGGAAGACTGAAGCTTTCTTT.

J is TRBJ1-5 and V is TRBV28; unclear D gene. Germline CDR1 reads MDHEN; CDR2 reads SYDVKM. V lost 5 bases, J lost 3 bases, and 2 bases lay in between. This CDR3 comprises 11 residues. As DNA, the CDR3 is TGTGCCAGCAGTACCAATCAGCCCCAGCATTTT. This sequence encodes CASSTNQPQHF.

This clonotype has just one count. The V call is TRBV11-2, the J call TRBJ1-1; D remains unclear. V was pared by 3 bases and J by 7 bases, with 12 bases between. CDR1 and CDR2 (germline): SGHAT, FQNNGV. CDR3 length equals 13 residues. Written as DNA, the CDR3 is TGTGCCAGCAGCTTCGCCGGAGTCGGTGAAGCTTTCTTT. Protein: CASSFAGVGEAFF.

V gene TRBV6-1 combines with J gene TRBJ2-7, with TRBD1 matching 7 bases. J lost 3 bases, V lost 4 bases, and 6 bases had no gene match. Germline CDR1 is MNHNS and CDR2 is SASEGT. The CDR3 extends over 14 amino acids. The CDR3 loop reads CASSATGAHYEQYF. Here the CDR3 DNA reads TGTGCCAGCAGTGCCACAGGGGCCCACTACGAGCAGTACTTC.

V usage is TRBV4-2 and J usage is TRBJ2-3; TRBD2 might be the D (6 bases). The CDR3 loop spans 15 amino acids. The germline V gene encodes CDR1 LGHNA and CDR2 YNFKEQ. The germline V and J ends were trimmed by 0 bases and 6 bases, with 13 bases remaining between them. The CDR3: CASSQDMAGRDTQYF. CDR3 DNA sequence: TGTGCCAGCAGCCAAGATATGGCGGGGCGGGATACGCAGTATTTT.